This T cell receptor beta chain was identified in a study of blood T cells in healthy people across ages. Overall study findings and caveats: The fall in TCR beta diversity per million T cells was roughly linear with age.

V was shortened by 5 bases and J by 8 bases, with 21 bases between the two germline ends. The CDR3 has 15 amino acids. Per the germline V gene, CDR1 is KGHSH and CDR2 is LQKENI. Alongside a J-beta primer mix, a sample-barcoded 5' primer served in a second PCR lasting roughly 6 to 11 cycles. TCRdb re-called the 5' RACE reads with MiXCR, one entry per CDR3 protein. The sample holds 1.5 million to 2 million distinct CDR3 sequences; roughly 27% are singletons and the top ten take over 7%. There are a few counts of this clonotype. Its specificity is unknown. This receptor was obtained from a woman in her 30s in good health. The rearrangement joins TRBV18 to TRBJ1-2; TRBD1 is a possible D gene (6 bases). Sample: blood. The CDR3 nucleotides read TGTGCCAGCTCAGCCTCCGTGGGGGGCGATTGGGGCTACACCTTC. Amino acid sequence: CASSASVGGDWGYTF.